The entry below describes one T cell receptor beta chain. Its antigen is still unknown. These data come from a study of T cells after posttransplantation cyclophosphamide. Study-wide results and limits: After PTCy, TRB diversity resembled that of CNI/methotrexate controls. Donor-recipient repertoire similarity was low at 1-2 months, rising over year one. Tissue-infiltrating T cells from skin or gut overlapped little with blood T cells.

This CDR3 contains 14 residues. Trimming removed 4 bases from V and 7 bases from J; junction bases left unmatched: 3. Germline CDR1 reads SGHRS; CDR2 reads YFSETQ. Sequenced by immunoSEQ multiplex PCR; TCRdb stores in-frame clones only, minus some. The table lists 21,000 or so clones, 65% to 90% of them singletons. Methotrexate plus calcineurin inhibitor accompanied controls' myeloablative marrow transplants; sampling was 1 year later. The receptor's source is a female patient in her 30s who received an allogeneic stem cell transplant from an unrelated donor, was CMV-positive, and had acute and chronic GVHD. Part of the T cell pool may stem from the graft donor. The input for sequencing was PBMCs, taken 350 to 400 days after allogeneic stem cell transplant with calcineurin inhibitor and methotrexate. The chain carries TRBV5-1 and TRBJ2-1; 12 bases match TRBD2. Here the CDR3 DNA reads TGCGCCAGCAGCCTCGGGACTAGCGGGAATGAGCAGTTCTTC. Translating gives CASSLGTSGNEQFF.